The 32 T cell receptor beta chains below all came from one sample that was sequenced in a study of untreated major depressive disorder. Study-level findings and limits: Depressed patients' CD4+ T cells carried increased TRBV05-01 (Vbeta 5.1) usage versus control CD4+ T cells.

Some clones are missing from TCRdb's copy, which holds only in-frame ones; the method was immunoSEQ multiplex PCR. Here the sample spans under 15,000 clones, around 90% being singletons. No cognate antigen is known for these TCRs. Sequenced sample: CD4+ T cells from PBMCs. The receptors stem from a woman in her thirties with major depressive disorder.

This clone was counted a few times. This chain uses TRBV18 with TRBJ1-2; TRBD1 matches at 7 bases. Germline assignment: CDR1 KGHSH and CDR2 LQKENI. The CDR3 loop spans 12 amino acids. Trimming took 7 bases from V and 8 from J; bases not matched to a gene: 7. This CDR3 reads CASFPGGSGYTF. The CDR3 nucleotides read TGTGCCAGCTTCCCAGGGGGGTCCGGCTACACCTTC. The full variable domain, rest sourced from reference TRBV18 and TRBJ1-2, is NAGVMQNPRHLVRRRGQEARLRCSPMKGHSHVYWYRQLPEEGLKFMVYLQKENIIDESGMPKERFSAEFPKEGPSILRIQQVVRGDSAAYFCASFPGGSGYTFGSGTRLTVV.

The V and J genes are TRBV7-9 and TRBJ1-1, with D uncertain. CDR1 and CDR2 (germline): SEHNR, FQNEAQ (reference sequence). The V end lost 7 bases, the J end lost 3 bases, and 18 bases lay between the germline ends. The CDR3 extends over 15 amino acids. The CDR3 protein is CASKVSRIGDTEAFF. CDR3 DNA sequence: TGTGCCAGCAAAGTTAGTAGGATCGGGGACACTGAAGCTTTCTTT.

V usage is TRBV15 and J usage is TRBJ2-7; the match to TRBD2 covers 8 bases. The J segment lost 3 bases and the V segment lost 0 bases, leaving 10 bases of the junction unmatched. This CDR3 comprises 17 residues. Germline V gene sequence: CDR1 LNHNV, CDR2 YYDKDF (reference sequence). CDR3 nucleotide sequence: TGTGCCACCAGCAGAGATCTCGCGGGGGGCTCGATCTACGAGCAGTACTTC. It encodes CATSRDLAGGSIYEQYF.

J is TRBJ2-5 and V is TRBV7-7; a possible D gene is TRBD2 (6 bases). V lost 5 bases and J 9 bases, leaving 19 bases between the germline ends. The CDR3 is made up of 14 amino acids. Germline CDR1 SSHAT, CDR2 FNYEAQ (reference sequence). The CDR3 DNA follows: TGTGCCAGCAGCCCTCTAGCTGGCTGGGGGGCCCAGTACTTC. This sequence encodes CASSPLAGWGAQYF.

V and J are TRBV5-5 and TRBJ2-3; possible D gene TRBD2, 6 bases. The CDR3 runs to 16 residues. V dropped 5 bases and J dropped 5 bases, with 21 bases sitting between them. Germline values: CDR1 SGHKS, CDR2 YYEKEE (reference sequence). This CDR3 reads CASSSGAGLGEDTQYF. The CDR3 DNA sequence: TGTGCCAGCAGTTCGGGCGCGGGATTAGGGGAAGATACGCAGTATTTT.

The rearrangement joins TRBV6-1 to TRBJ1-1, with no clear D. V gave up 4 bases and J gave up 3 bases, with 15 bases separating them. The germline gives CDR1 MNHNS, CDR2 SASEGT. This CDR3 spans 15 amino acids. The CDR3 here is CASSGGIRRHTEAFF. The DNA of the CDR3 is TGTGCCAGCAGTGGAGGTATTCGTAGGCACACTGAAGCTTTCTTT.

The genes are TRBV4-3 and TRBJ1-1, with D possibly TRBD1 on 5 matching bases. Trimming removed 1 base at V and 1 base at J, with 10 bases between. CDR3 size: 15 residues. Germline CDR1 and CDR2: LGHNA and YSLEER. Written as DNA, the CDR3 is TGCGCCAGCAGCCAAGGGAGGGACTCGAACACTGAAGCTTTCTTT. Translating gives CASSQGRDSNTEAFF.

The rearrangement joins TRBV5-1 to TRBJ2-7, with 8 bases aligning to TRBD1. This CDR3 region has 16 residues. The germline CDR1 and CDR2 sequences are SGHRS and YFSETQ. V lost 3 bases, J lost 3 bases, and 11 bases stayed unmatched. As DNA, the CDR3 is TGCGCCAGCAGCTCAACCGACAGGGGAAGGAGCTACGAGCAGTACTTC. Amino acids: CASSSTDRGRSYEQYF.

The chain has TRBV7-3 and TRBJ2-2; D uncertain. V lost 2 bases and J lost 1, with 5 bases in between. The CDR3 totals 14 residues. From germline, CDR1 is SGHTA and CDR2 FQGTGA. The DNA of the CDR3 is TGTGCCAGCAGCTTAGCAGGGAACACCGGGGAGCTGTTTTTT. Its translation is CASSLAGNTGELFF. Full variable domain (rest looked up from reference TRBV7-3 and TRBJ2-2): GAGVSQTPSNKVTEKGKYVELRCDPISGHTALYWYRQSLGQGPEFLIYFQGTGAADDSGLPNDRFFAVRPEGSVSTLKIQRTERGDSAVYLCASSLAGNTGELFFGEGSRLTVL.

V usage is TRBV5-1 and J usage is TRBJ1-1; D perhaps matches TRBD1 (6 bases). Per the germline V gene, CDR1 is SGHRS and CDR2 is YFSETQ. This CDR3 spans 13 amino acids. V shed 4 bases and J shed 9 bases, with 16 bases lying between them. CDR3 nucleotide sequence: TGCGCCAGCAGCATGGAAGGGACATTTAAAGCTTTCTTT. It codes for CASSMEGTFKAFF.

The chain joins TRBV11-2 to TRBJ2-7, with TRBD1 matching 7 bases. The CDR3 has 15 residues. CDR1 and CDR2 (germline): SGHAT, FQNNGV. V gave up 5 bases and J gave up 4 bases; unmatched junction bases: 11. CDR3: CASSQNRGPFYEQYF. CDR3 sequence (DNA): TGTGCCAGCAGCCAAAACAGGGGTCCATTTTACGAGCAGTACTTC.

The chain uses TRBV12-5 and TRBJ1-1; D gene unclear. CDR3 length: 14 residues. V shed 0 bases and J shed 5 bases, with 10 bases lying between them. CDR1 is LGHNT, CDR2 FRNRAP, per germline. In DNA, the CDR3 is TGTGCTAGTGGTTTGGTCACCCAGAGGACTGAAGCTTTCTTT. It encodes CASGLVTQRTEAFF.

The chain combines TRBV18 with TRBJ1-5, with a tentative D call TRBD1 (5 bases). The CDR3 length is 15 residues. V was clipped by 4 bases and J by 0 bases, with 10 bases between them. Germline CDR1 is KGHSH and CDR2 is LQKENI. In DNA, the CDR3 is TGTGCCAGCTCACTGAACAGGTTTAGCAATCAGCCCCAGCATTTT. This gives the protein CASSLNRFSNQPQHF.

The V gene is TRBV7-2, the J gene TRBJ2-7; 8 nucleotides align to TRBD2. The ends lost 4 bases at V and 6 bases at J; junction bases unmatched: 5. The V gene's germline CDR1 is SGHTA and CDR2 FQGNSA. This CDR3 region has 13 residues. In DNA form, the CDR3 reads TGTGCCAGCAGCTCCGGGACTAGGGTCGAGCAGTACTTC. The encoded protein is CASSSGTRVEQYF.

The chain links TRBV9 to TRBJ2-1, with 13 nucleotides matching TRBD2. Trimming removed 0 bases from V and 0 bases from J; junction bases left unmatched: 0. CDR3 length: 17 amino acids. The germline V gene has CDR1 SGDLS and CDR2 YYNGEE. The CDR3 DNA is TGTGCCAGCAGCGTAGGGACTAGCGGGAGCTCCTACAATGAGCAGTTCTTC. As protein: CASSVGTSGSSYNEQFF.

This chain links TRBV10-3 with TRBJ1-2, with 7 bases that match TRBD1. After removal of 6 bases from V and 6 bases from J, the junction contained 7 bases not matched to a gene. CDR1 and CDR2 (germline): ENHRY, SYGVKD. The CDR3 extends over 13 amino acids. CDR3 in amino acids: CAIRPDRWDGYTF. CDR3 nucleotides: TGTGCCATCAGGCCGGACAGGTGGGATGGCTACACCTTC.

V usage is TRBV6-1 and J usage is TRBJ2-7; 7 bases line up with TRBD1. The CDR3 loop spans 13 amino acids. The J segment lost 2 bases and the V segment lost 5 bases, leaving 3 bases of the junction unmatched. Looked up from germline, CDR1 is MNHNS and CDR2 is SASEGT. The CDR3 spells CASSFDRAYEQYF. The CDR3 DNA is TGTGCCAGCAGTTTCGACAGGGCCTACGAGCAGTACTTC.

This chain uses TRBV7-6 with TRBJ1-4; tentatively, D is TRBD1 (5 bases). Trimming took off 1 base at V and 0 bases at J, with 9 bases between the two ends. The length of the CDR3 is 16 residues. Germline V gives CDR1 SGHVS, CDR2 FNYEAQ. CDR3 sequence (DNA): TGTGCCAGCAGCTTAGAGGGGCGGACAACTAATGAAAAACTGTTTTTT. Translating it yields CASSLEGRTTNEKLFF.

The chain employs TRBV5-6 and TRBJ2-7; 10 bases fit TRBD1. The CDR3 spans 14 residues. Germline-derived CDR1 and CDR2 are SGHDT and YYEEEE. Germline trimming cut 3 bases from V and 2 bases from J; bases unmatched to any gene: 2. The CDR3 nucleotides are TGTGCCAGCAGCTCCGGGACAGGGGCCTACGAGCAGTACTTC. It is translated as CASSSGTGAYEQYF. The full variable domain, completed using reference TRBV5-6 and TRBJ2-7, is DAGVTQSPTHLIKTRGQQVTLRCSPKSGHDTVSWYQQALGQGPQFIFQYYEEEERQRGNFPDRFSGHQFPNYSSELNVNALLLGDSALYLCASSSGTGAYEQYFGPGTRLTVT.

J is TRBJ1-4 and V is TRBV4-2, with no clear D. This CDR3 contains 16 residues. Deletions cut 4 bases from V and 3 bases from J, with 15 bases between. Germline V gene sequence: CDR1 LGHNA, CDR2 YNFKEQ. In DNA, the CDR3 is TGTGCCAGCAGCCCTCCGGTCGGAGTTGCTAATGAAAAACTGTTTTTT. Its protein is CASSPPVGVANEKLFF.

This chain connects TRBV7-3 to TRBJ1-2, with D unresolved. The CDR3 length is 13 residues. Germline V lookup: CDR1 SGHTA, CDR2 FQGTGA. The V gene lost 5 bases and the J gene lost 6 bases, with 13 bases spanning the gap. CDR3 sequence reads: CASSPTPADGYTF. The CDR3 nucleotides read TGTGCCAGCAGCCCTACACCTGCGGATGGCTACACCTTC.

For the CDR3, the DNA is TGTGCCACCAGCAGAGATAGGACGGCTAGCACAGATACGCAGTATTTT. Amino acids: CATSRDRTASTDTQYF. The chain has TRBV15 and TRBJ2-3, with D uncertain. Per germline, CDR1 LNHNV and CDR2 YYDKDF (reference sequence). Trimming left V 0 bases short and J 0 bases short, with 10 bases between. This CDR3 region has 16 residues.

The V gene is TRBV6-5, the J gene TRBJ2-1; D is undetermined. Germline CDR1 reads MNHEY; CDR2 reads SVGAGI. This CDR3 has 13 residues. The ends were cut back, 4 bases at V and 0 bases at J, with 4 bases in the middle. The CDR3 DNA is TGTGCCAGCAGTTTAAGCTCCTACAATGAGCAGTTCTTC. Translation gives CASSLSSYNEQFF.

This sequence joins TRBV9 and TRBJ2-5; D is undetermined. Germline CDR1 and CDR2: SGDLS and YYNGEE. V was clipped by 0 bases and J by 9 bases, with 18 bases between them. The CDR3 extends over 15 amino acids. In DNA, the CDR3 is TGTGCCAGCAGCGTAGGTCAGTACGAGACCCAGGCCCAGTACTTC. Translation gives CASSVGQYETQAQYF.

The V gene is TRBV18, the J gene TRBJ2-7; D not resolved. The CDR3 totals 14 residues. V lost 2 bases, J lost 2 bases, and 10 bases lay in between. Germline V gene lookup returns CDR1 KGHSH and CDR2 LQKENI. The CDR3 here is CASSPGIEAYEQYF. Here the CDR3 DNA reads TGTGCCAGCTCACCAGGGATCGAGGCCTACGAGCAGTACTTC.

This rearrangement joins TRBV5-1 to TRBJ2-5; 11 bases line up with TRBD2. The CDR3 extends over 14 amino acids. The V and J ends lost 4 bases and 4 bases, in that order; junction bases with no gene match: 3. Germline values: CDR1 SGHRS, CDR2 YFSETQ. CDR3 nucleotides: TGCGCCAGCAGCCCCGGGACTAGCGGAGAGACCCAGTACTTC. Its translation: CASSPGTSGETQYF.

The chain uses TRBV7-2 and TRBJ2-1, with D tentatively TRBD1 or TRBD2 (6 bases each). Germline values: CDR1 SGHTA, CDR2 FQGNSA. The germline V and J ends were trimmed by 5 bases and 13 bases, with 15 bases remaining between them. This CDR3 contains 12 residues. CDR3 amino acids: CASSQERGVQFF. CDR3 nucleotides: TGTGCCAGCAGCCAAGAGAGGGGGGTACAGTTCTTC.

A single count supports this clone. This sequence joins TRBV7-9 and TRBJ1-2; 7 bases are a match to TRBD1. The CDR3 has 15 residues. V dropped 6 bases and J dropped 8; count of bases not matched to a gene: 15. Germline CDR1 SEHNR, CDR2 FQNEAQ (reference sequence). CDR3 in DNA: TGTGCCAGCAGGCCGCTTAAGGGGGCAGCGAAAGGCTACACCTTC. It is translated as CASRPLKGAAKGYTF.

In its sample, this clone was seen once. The rearrangement uses TRBV13 and TRBJ2-7, with 10 bases identical to TRBD2. V lost 0 bases, J lost 4 bases, and 0 bases stayed unmatched. The CDR3 is 14 residues long. Germline assignment: CDR1 PRHDT and CDR2 FYEKMQ (reference sequence). The CDR3: CASSLGTSGYEQYF. The CDR3 DNA sequence: TGTGCCAGCAGCTTAGGGACTAGCGGGTACGAGCAGTACTTC.

This clone was recorded only once. The CDR3, as DNA: TGTGCCAGCCTGCTGCAAGGGGTCATGAACACTGAAGCTTTCTTT. Its protein product is CASLLQGVMNTEAFF. V and J are TRBV5-5 and TRBJ1-1, with D possibly being TRBD1 (5 bases). CDR1 is SGHKS, CDR2 YYEKEE, per germline (reference sequence). The V end lost 7 bases, the J end lost 0 bases, and 16 bases lay between the germline ends. The CDR3 loop spans 15 amino acids.

The chain recombines TRBV19 with TRBJ1-2; no clear D. Germline CDR1 reads LNHDA; CDR2 reads SQIVND (reference sequence). Trimming took off 2 bases at V and 1 base at J, with 8 bases between the two ends. The CDR3 has 14 amino acids. The CDR3 protein is CASSIKLGNYGYTF. The CDR3, as DNA: TGTGCCAGTAGTATAAAACTGGGTAACTATGGCTACACCTTC.

The chain combines TRBV5-6 with TRBJ1-2, with unresolved D. V was clipped by 2 bases and J by 4 bases, with 6 bases between them. The CDR3 covers 12 residues. Germline V CDR1 and CDR2: SGHDT, YYEEEE. The CDR3 loop is CASSFRVYGYTF. The CDR3, as DNA: TGTGCCAGCAGCTTCAGAGTCTATGGCTACACCTTC. The whole variable domain, filled in from reference TRBV5-6 and TRBJ1-2, reads DAGVTQSPTHLIKTRGQQVTLRCSPKSGHDTVSWYQQALGQGPQFIFQYYEEEERQRGNFPDRFSGHQFPNYSSELNVNALLLGDSALYLCASSFRVYGYTFGSGTRLTVV.